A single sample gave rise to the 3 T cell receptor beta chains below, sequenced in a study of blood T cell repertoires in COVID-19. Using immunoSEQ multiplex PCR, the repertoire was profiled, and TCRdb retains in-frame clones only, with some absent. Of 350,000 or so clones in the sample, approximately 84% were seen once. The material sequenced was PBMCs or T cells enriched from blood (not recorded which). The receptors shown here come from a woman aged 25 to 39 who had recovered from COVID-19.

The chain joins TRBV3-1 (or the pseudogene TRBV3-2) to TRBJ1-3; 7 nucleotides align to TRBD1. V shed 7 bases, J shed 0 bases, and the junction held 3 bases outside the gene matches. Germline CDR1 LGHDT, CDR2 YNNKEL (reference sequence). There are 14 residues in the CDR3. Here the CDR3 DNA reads TGTGCCAGCAACAGGGGTGGCTCTGGAAACACCATATATTTT. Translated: CASNRGGSGNTIYF.

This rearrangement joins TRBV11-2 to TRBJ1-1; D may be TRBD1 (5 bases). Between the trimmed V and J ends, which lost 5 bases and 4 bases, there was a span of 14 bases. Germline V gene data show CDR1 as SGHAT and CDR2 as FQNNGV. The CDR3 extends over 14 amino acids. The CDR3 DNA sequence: TGTGCCAGCAGCCCCCGGCAGGGTGCCACTGAAGCTTTCTTT. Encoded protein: CASSPRQGATEAFF. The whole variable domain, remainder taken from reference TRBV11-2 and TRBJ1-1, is EAGVAQSPRYKIIEKRQSVAFWCNPISGHATLYWYQQILGQGPKLLIQFQNNGVVDDSQLPKDRFSAERLKGVDSTLKIQPAKLEDSAVYLCASSPRQGATEAFFGQGTRLTVV.

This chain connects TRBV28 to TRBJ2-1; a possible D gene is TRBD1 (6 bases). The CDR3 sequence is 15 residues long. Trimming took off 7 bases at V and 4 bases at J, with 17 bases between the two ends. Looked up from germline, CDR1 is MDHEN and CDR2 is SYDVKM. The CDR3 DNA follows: TGTGCCAGCAAAGAGGGAGCACAGGGATACAATGAGCAGTTCTTC. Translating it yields CASKEGAQGYNEQFF.